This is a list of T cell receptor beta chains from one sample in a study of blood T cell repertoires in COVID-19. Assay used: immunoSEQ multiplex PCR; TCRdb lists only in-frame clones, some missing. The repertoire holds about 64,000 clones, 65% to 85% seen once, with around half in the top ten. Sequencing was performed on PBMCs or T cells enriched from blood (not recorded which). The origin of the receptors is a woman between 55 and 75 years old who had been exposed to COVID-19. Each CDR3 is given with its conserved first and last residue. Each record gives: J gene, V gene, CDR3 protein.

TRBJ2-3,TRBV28,CASSLDYLSPQSTDTQYF
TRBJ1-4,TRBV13,CASSLGHTANEKLFF
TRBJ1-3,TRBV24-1,CATRPSSGNTIYF
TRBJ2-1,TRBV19,CASSTRAQGSKFF
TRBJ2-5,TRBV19,CASSMSGLIQETQYF
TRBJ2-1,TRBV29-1,CSARSAGNNEQFF
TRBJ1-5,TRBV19,CASSISSSNQPQHF
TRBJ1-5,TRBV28,CASSYRVRPQHF
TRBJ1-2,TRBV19,CASEPGQGYGYTF
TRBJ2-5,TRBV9,CASSGSQGFGETQYF
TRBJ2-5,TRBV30,CAWSQAGRLGYF
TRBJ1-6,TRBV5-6,CASSLQWASLHF
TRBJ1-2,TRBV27,CASSLGQGHYGYTF
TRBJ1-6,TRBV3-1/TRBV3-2,CASSREGLVSPLHF
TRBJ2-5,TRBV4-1,CASSQEPAGTYQETQYF
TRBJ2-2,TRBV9,CASSVTSGRALGELFF
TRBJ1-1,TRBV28,CAIGGNTEAFF
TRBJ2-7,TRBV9,CASSPARVSSYEQYF
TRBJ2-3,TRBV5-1,CASSHGLDRDTQYF
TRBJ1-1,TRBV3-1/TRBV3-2,CASSQDYKAFF
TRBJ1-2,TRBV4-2,CASTGRDRGYGYTF
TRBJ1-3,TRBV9,CASSTRTGRGNTIYF
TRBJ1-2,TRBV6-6,CASSGGSNYGYTF
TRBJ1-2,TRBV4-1,CASSQVSYPQGGYTF
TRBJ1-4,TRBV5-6,CASSPNIGTVEKLFF
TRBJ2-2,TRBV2,CASRPRGQLNTGELFF
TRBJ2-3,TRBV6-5,CASSPTGPSTDTQYF
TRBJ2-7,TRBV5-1,CASRFEALQGHEQYF
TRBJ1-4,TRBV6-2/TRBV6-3,CASSYSWDSPNEKLFF
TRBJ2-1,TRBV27,CASRDPPGLAGNNEQFF
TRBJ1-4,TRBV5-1,CASSLAGGRTTNEKLFF
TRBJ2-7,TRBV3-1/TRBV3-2,CASSQGGGYEQYF
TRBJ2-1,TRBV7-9,CASSKQGGNEQFF
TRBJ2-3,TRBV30,CAWASGLTDTQYF
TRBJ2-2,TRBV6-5,CASSATSGTTGELFF
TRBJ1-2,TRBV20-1,CSAEDYGYTF
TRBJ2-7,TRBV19,CASSGTGGFYEQYF
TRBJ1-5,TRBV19,CASRPGTGYSQPQHF
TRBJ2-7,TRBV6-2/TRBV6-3,CASSLAGTSGSYEQYF
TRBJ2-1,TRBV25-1,CASSEARAGEGNEQFF
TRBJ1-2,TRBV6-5,CASRHNRAANYGYTF
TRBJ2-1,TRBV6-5,CASGLNNEQFF
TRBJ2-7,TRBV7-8,CASRTGTQSYEQYF
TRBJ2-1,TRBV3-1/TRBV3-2,CASSRDYLEQFF
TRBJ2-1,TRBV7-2,CASMRSYNEQFF
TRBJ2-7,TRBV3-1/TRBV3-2,CASRHTRNSEQYF
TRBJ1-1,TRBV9,CASSVASEGEAFF
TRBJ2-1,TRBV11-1,CASSLTGYNEQFF
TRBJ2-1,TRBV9,CASTRGGSSYNEQFF
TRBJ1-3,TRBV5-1,CASSLDSGHTIYF
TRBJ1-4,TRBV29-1,CSVVTGGGEKLFF
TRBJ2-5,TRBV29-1,CSGRRGQETQYF